These 2 T cell receptor beta chains came from one sample sequenced in a study of blood T cell repertoires in COVID-19. Profiled with immunoSEQ multiplex PCR; TCRdb holds only in-frame clones, not every one. Of roughly 340,000 clones in the sample, 70% to 90% were seen once. Sequenced input: peripheral blood. All receptors come from a woman aged 25 to 39 with COVID-19, enrolled during active disease.

CDR3 in DNA: TGTGCCAGCCGCCCCGGGAATTCACCCCTCCACTTT. It yields the protein CASRPGNSPLHF. The chain links TRBV2 to TRBJ1-6; D gene uncertain. The CDR3 has 12 amino acids. CDR1 is SNHLY, CDR2 FYNNEI, per germline. Trimming took 8 bases from V and 7 from J, leaving 9 bases between them.

V and J are TRBV5-1 and TRBJ2-1, with 9 bases fitting TRBD2. The trim removed 4 bases at V and 4 bases at J, leaving 6 bases unmatched. Germline values: CDR1 SGHRS, CDR2 YFSETQ. The CDR3 is 15 amino acids. The CDR3 reads CASSISSGVYNEQFF. CDR3 bases: TGCGCCAGCAGCATATCTAGCGGGGTTTACAATGAGCAGTTCTTC.